This TCR beta chain derives from a study of T cells in Graves' hyperthyroidism and ophthalmopathy. Template material for amplifying TCR beta CDR3 regions consisted of RNA transcripts. The TCR CDR3 first-round RT-PCR relied on the HTBI primer set. TCRdb independently ran MiXCR on the multiplex PCR reads; one entry per CDR3 protein. The table records hundreds of thousands of distinct CDR3 sequences, approximately 15% of them present only once. The CDR3 consists of 17 residues. The germline V and J ends were trimmed by 3 bases and 6 bases, with 23 bases remaining between them. Germline V gene data show CDR1 as SEHNR and CDR2 as FQNEAQ (reference sequence).

The sequence derives from a woman aged 40 to 50 with Graves' ophthalmopathy. The chain employs TRBV7-9 and TRBJ1-2, with D unclear. Sequenced input: blood. CDR3 sequence (DNA): TGTGCCAGCAGCTTCGTAAGGGCCCGCGACGCGATACATGGCTACACCTTC. It is translated as CASSFVRARDAIHGYTF.